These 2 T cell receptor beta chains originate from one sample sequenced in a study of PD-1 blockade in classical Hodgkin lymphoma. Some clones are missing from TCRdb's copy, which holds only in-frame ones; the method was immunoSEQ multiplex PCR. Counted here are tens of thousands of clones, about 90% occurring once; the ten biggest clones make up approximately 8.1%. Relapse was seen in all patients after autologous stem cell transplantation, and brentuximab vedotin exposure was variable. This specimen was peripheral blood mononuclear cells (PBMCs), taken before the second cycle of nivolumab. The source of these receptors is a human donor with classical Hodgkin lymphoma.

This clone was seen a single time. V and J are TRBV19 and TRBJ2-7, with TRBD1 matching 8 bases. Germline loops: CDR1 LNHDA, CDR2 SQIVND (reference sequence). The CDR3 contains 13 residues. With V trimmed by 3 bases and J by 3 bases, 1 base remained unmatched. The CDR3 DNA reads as TGTGCCAGTAGTATTGACAGGGGCTACGAGCAGTACTTC. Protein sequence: CASSIDRGYEQYF.

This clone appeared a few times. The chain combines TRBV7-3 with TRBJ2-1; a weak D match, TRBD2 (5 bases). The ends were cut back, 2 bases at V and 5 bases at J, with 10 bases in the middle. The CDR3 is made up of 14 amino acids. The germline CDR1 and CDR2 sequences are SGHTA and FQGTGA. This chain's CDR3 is CASSLRFGDNEQFF. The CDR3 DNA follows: TGTGCCAGCAGCTTACGCTTCGGGGACAATGAGCAGTTCTTC.